Each of the 24 T cell receptor beta chains below was sequenced from the same sample in a study of human T cells and chemical hapten exposure. TCRdb redid the calling of the RACE reads with MiXCR, one entry per CDR3 protein. The sample records 370,000 or so distinct CDR3 sequences, roughly 4.8% being singletons. Time point of the sample: patch test 1, 2 weeks after DPC sensitization. Documented treatment: therapeutic diphenylcyclopropenone sensitization with weekly scalp DPC. Here the sequenced sample was whole blood, taken in connection with sensitization to the hapten diphenylcyclopropenone (DPC). These receptors were obtained from a woman in her forties or fifties with alopecia areata. Some clones in this sample may be carry-over from other donors' samples.

This clonotype has ten or more counts. The chain combines TRBV6-5 with TRBJ2-3, with TRBD2 as a possible D gene (7 bases). The CDR3 runs to 16 residues. V was trimmed by 7 bases and J by 5 bases, leaving 22 bases between them. CDR1 and CDR2 (germline): MNHEY, SVGAGI. CDR3 protein: CASTPSLGGGGDTQYF. The CDR3 DNA reads TGTGCCAGCACCCCCTCTTTGGGGGGGGGCGGAGATACGCAGTATTTT.

The table lists this clonotype with many counts. The chain links TRBV30 to TRBJ2-6; D gene uncertain. Germline loops: CDR1 GTSNPN, CDR2 SVGIG (reference sequence). The CDR3 is 13 amino acids. V lost 7 bases, J lost 4 bases, and 11 bases lay in between. This CDR3 is CALAASGANVLTF. As DNA, the CDR3 is TGTGCCTTGGCCGCTTCCGGGGCCAACGTCCTGACTTTC.

This clonotype came up many times. J is TRBJ1-1 and V is TRBV4-1; D unclear. The CDR3 has 17 residues. Between the trimmed V and J ends, which lost 3 bases and 3 bases, there was a span of 20 bases. CDR1 and CDR2 from the germline V gene are MGHRA and YSYEKL. CDR3 nucleotides: TGCGCCAGCAGCCAGGCGCAAACGGTGGGGAGGTACACTGAAGCTTTCTTT. It specifies CASSQAQTVGRYTEAFF.

This clonotype was observed at least ten times. The V gene is TRBV3-1, the J gene TRBJ1-5, with D possibly being TRBD1 (5 bases). CDR3 length: 15 residues. Germline V gives CDR1 LGHDT, CDR2 YNNKEL (reference sequence). V was cut by 1 base and J by 4 bases, with 11 bases left in between. The CDR3 nucleotides are TGTGCCAGCAGCCAAGGGCAAGGGGAGAATCAGCCCCAGCATTTT. Its protein is CASSQGQGENQPQHF. Supplemented by reference TRBV3-1 and TRBJ1-5, the full variable domain reads DTAVSQTPKYLVTQMGNDKSIKCEQNLGHDTMYWYKQDSKKFLKIMFSYNNKELIINETVPNRFSPKSPDKAHLNLHINSLELGDSAVYFCASSQGQGENQPQHFGDGTRLSIL.

In this sample, this clonotype turned up many times. The chain couples TRBV7-8 to TRBJ1-2; 8 nucleotides align to TRBD1. Trimming cost V 5 bases and J 4 bases; bases outside gene matches: 3. Germline CDR1 is SGHVS and CDR2 is FQNEAQ. This CDR3 comprises 13 residues. CDR3: CASSGTGLYGYTF. CDR3 sequence (DNA): TGTGCCAGCAGCGGGACAGGCCTCTATGGCTACACCTTC.

The CDR3 loop is CSASGTAIYGYTF. Here the CDR3 DNA reads TGCAGTGCTAGCGGGACAGCAATCTATGGCTACACCTTC. The V gene is TRBV20-1, the J gene TRBJ1-2; TRBD1 matches 7 bases. The J segment lost 4 bases and the V segment lost 3 bases, leaving 5 bases of the junction unmatched. The CDR3 is made up of 13 amino acids. Germline V gene sequence: CDR1 DFQATT, CDR2 SNEGSKA (reference sequence).

This clonotype was found many times. CDR3 sequence reads: CASSLEATSVKQFF. CDR3 nucleotide sequence: TGCGCCAGCAGCTTGGAGGCGACTAGCGTGAAGCAGTTCTTC. V usage is TRBV5-1 and J usage is TRBJ2-1; 8 bases are a match to TRBD2. The germline CDR1 and CDR2 sequences are SGHRS and YFSETQ. Trimming at V came to 0 bases and at J to 11 bases, leaving 7 bases not matched to a gene. There are 14 residues in the CDR3.

This clonotype was found a few times. The chain combines TRBV7-2 with TRBJ2-7, with 14 bases identical to TRBD2. Trimming cost V 1 base and J 8 bases; bases outside gene matches: 4. The CDR3 consists of 15 residues. Germline V gene data show CDR1 as SGHTA and CDR2 as FQGNSA. DNA for the CDR3: TGTGCCAGCAGCTTAGGGGGACTAGCGGGAGAAAAGCAGTACTTC. As protein: CASSLGGLAGEKQYF.

This clonotype appeared many times. This CDR3 is CASSFQPEILFSYNEQFF. The CDR3 bases are TGCGCCAGCAGCTTCCAGCCAGAAATTTTGTTCTCCTACAATGAGCAGTTCTTC. The chain employs TRBV5-1 and TRBJ2-1; D is unclear. Germline CDR1 reads SGHRS; CDR2 reads YFSETQ. This CDR3 is 18 amino acids long. Trimming stripped 2 bases from V and 0 bases from J, with 18 bases between.

V and J are TRBV10-3 and TRBJ1-1; perhaps TRBD1 as D (6 bases). Looked up from germline, CDR1 is ENHRY and CDR2 is SYGVKD. CDR3 length: 13 amino acids. Trimming removed 10 bases at V and 0 bases at J, with 12 bases between. The CDR3 reads CATSGALNTEAFF. The CDR3 nucleotides read TGTGCCACCTCAGGGGCCTTGAACACTGAAGCTTTCTTT.

This clonotype was seen ten or more times. The chain recombines TRBV19 with TRBJ1-2; a possible D gene is TRBD1 (6 bases). The CDR3 length is 16 residues. Trimming took 5 bases from V and 1 from J, leaving 17 bases between them. Germline V lookup: CDR1 LNHDA, CDR2 SQIVND (reference sequence). The CDR3 sequence is CASSPRTEKGNYGYTF. The CDR3 DNA follows: TGTGCCAGTAGTCCCCGGACAGAGAAGGGTAACTATGGCTACACCTTC.

This clonotype was found many times. At one end the junction does not follow the germline gene, possibly because of a read error. V and J are TRBV2 and TRBJ2-1, with D unresolved. Germline CDR1 and CDR2: SNHLY and FYNNEI. The CDR3 totals 12 residues. CDR3 protein: CASSVRAPPSVF. The CDR3 DNA reads TGTGCCAGCAGTGTGCGAGCCCCTCCATCGGTGTTC.

The chain has TRBV20-1 and TRBJ1-6, with 7 bases identical to TRBD1. The CDR3 runs to 18 residues. The junction had 14 bases not matched to a gene; V was cut back by 1 base and J by 5 bases. CDR1 and CDR2 (germline): DFQATT, SNEGSKA (reference sequence). The CDR3 DNA sequence: TGCAGTGCTAGAGGGCTCCCCCGCCGGGACAGAAATAATTCACCCCTCCACTTT. Protein sequence: CSARGLPRRDRNNSPLHF.

This clonotype was recorded many times. This chain links TRBV29-1 with TRBJ2-2; D possibly corresponds to TRBD1 (5 bases). The CDR3 has 12 residues. The V end lost 7 bases, the J end lost 6 bases, and 12 bases lay between the germline ends. From germline, CDR1 is SQVTM and CDR2 ANQGSEA. CDR3 protein: CSEISGSGELFF. CDR3 bases: TGCAGCGAAATATCAGGGTCCGGGGAGCTGTTTTTT.

CDR3 DNA sequence: TGCAGCGTTGACAGTCTTCCCCGAGTTTTCACAGATACGCAGTATTTT. The encoded protein is CSVDSLPRVFTDTQYF. The chain links TRBV29-1 to TRBJ2-3; D remains unclear. V lost 3 bases and J lost 2, with 18 bases in between. The CDR3 is 16 amino acids. The germline V gene has CDR1 SQVTM and CDR2 ANQGSEA.

This clonotype was seen at least ten times. This chain uses TRBV7-2 with TRBJ1-1, with D hard to call. Per the germline V gene, CDR1 is SGHTA and CDR2 is FQGNSA. V lost 5 bases and J 4 bases, leaving 17 bases between the germline ends. CDR3 length: 15 amino acids. The CDR3 region is CASSPGRVGGTEAFF. As DNA, the CDR3 is TGTGCCAGCAGCCCCGGGCGGGTCGGCGGCACTGAAGCTTTCTTT.

The table lists this clonotype with many counts. This sequence joins TRBV6-5 and TRBJ1-1, with D possibly matching TRBD1 (6 bases). Germline values: CDR1 MNHEY, CDR2 SVGAGI. This CDR3 has 15 residues. V dropped 2 bases and J dropped 10 bases, with 20 bases sitting between them. Here the CDR3 reads CASSYIPQGLVGAFF. CDR3 DNA sequence: TGTGCCAGCAGTTACATCCCCCAGGGGCTCGTCGGAGCTTTCTTT.

This chain connects TRBV10-3 to TRBJ2-7; a possible D gene is TRBD2 (6 bases). CDR1 ENHRY and CDR2 SYGVKD come from the germline V gene. V was clipped by 7 bases and J by 4 bases, with 14 bases between them. The CDR3 runs 13 residues. The CDR3 DNA is TGTGCCATCACGCCGGGAGAGGGGTACGAGCAGTACTTC. It is translated as CAITPGEGYEQYF.

This clonotype was seen a handful of times. J is TRBJ1-4 and V is TRBV20-1; 9 positions match TRBD1. Per the germline V gene, CDR1 is DFQATT and CDR2 is SNEGSKA (reference sequence). Trimming at V came to 2 bases and at J to 5 bases, leaving 6 bases not matched to a gene. The CDR3 length is 15 residues. The CDR3 region has the DNA TGCAGTGCTAGAATCCCCGGGACAGGGAATGAAAAACTGTTTTTT. Its translation: CSARIPGTGNEKLFF.

Only a few counts were recorded for this clonotype. The rearrangement joins TRBV28 to TRBJ2-4; D unresolved. Germline V CDR1 and CDR2: MDHEN, SYDVKM. The CDR3 contains 13 residues. V was pared by 5 bases and J by 8 bases, with 13 bases between. As DNA, the CDR3 is TGTGCCAGCAGTCCAAGGTTGGTGGACATTCAGTACTTC. As protein: CASSPRLVDIQYF.

This clonotype came up many times. The gene calls are TRBV3-1 and TRBJ2-3; D gene ambiguous. This CDR3 is built from 14 residues. Trimming stripped 3 bases from V and 0 bases from J, with 7 bases between. CDR1 is LGHDT, CDR2 YNNKEL, per germline (reference sequence). The CDR3: CASSHPGSTDTQYF. The CDR3 bases are TGTGCCAGCAGCCATCCCGGGAGCACAGATACGCAGTATTTT.

This clonotype was picked up a small number of times. The V call is TRBV10-3, the J call TRBJ1-6; D might be TRBD1 (6 bases). The CDR3 totals 14 residues. V was trimmed by 6 bases and J by 11 bases, leaving 17 bases between them. Germline V gene sequence: CDR1 ENHRY, CDR2 SYGVKD. CDR3 nucleotides: TGTGCCATCAGGGACCTTGGGGGCGAGACACCCCTCCACTTT. Its translation is CAIRDLGGETPLHF.

This clonotype was found many times. The genes are TRBV5-1 and TRBJ2-5, with D hard to call. Germline CDR1 SGHRS, CDR2 YFSETQ. The CDR3 is 13 residues long. The germline V and J ends were trimmed by 6 bases and 0 bases, with 9 bases remaining between them. The CDR3: CASTPADQETQYF. DNA of the CDR3: TGCGCCAGCACGCCCGCCGACCAAGAGACCCAGTACTTC.

The V gene is TRBV28, the J gene TRBJ1-5; D gene uncertain. The V and J ends lost 6 bases and 0 bases respectively, with 9 bases between them. CDR1 and CDR2 from the germline V gene are MDHEN and SYDVKM. This CDR3 is built from 14 residues. The CDR3 DNA reads as TGTGCCAGCAGAGAATGGAATAGCAATCAGCCCCAGCATTTT. It encodes CASREWNSNQPQHF. The variable domain in full, completed from reference TRBV28 and TRBJ1-5, reads DVKVTQSSRYLVKRTGEKVFLECVQDMDHENMFWYRQDPGLGLRLIYFSYDVKMKEKGDIPEGYSVSREKKERFSLILESASTNQTSMYLCASREWNSNQPQHFGDGTRLSIL.